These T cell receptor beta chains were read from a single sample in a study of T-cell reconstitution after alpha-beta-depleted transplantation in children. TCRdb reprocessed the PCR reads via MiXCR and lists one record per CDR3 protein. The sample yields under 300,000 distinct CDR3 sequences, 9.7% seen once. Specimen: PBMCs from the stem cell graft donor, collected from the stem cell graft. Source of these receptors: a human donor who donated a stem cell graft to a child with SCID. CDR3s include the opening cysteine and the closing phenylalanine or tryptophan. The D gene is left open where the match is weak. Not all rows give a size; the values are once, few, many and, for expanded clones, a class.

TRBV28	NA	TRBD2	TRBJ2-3	CASSQRTSLYTQYF	TGTGCCAGCAGCCAAAGGACTAGTCTGTACACGCAGTATTTT
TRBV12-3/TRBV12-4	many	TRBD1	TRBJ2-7	CASRQQGYEQYF	TGTGCCAGCAGACAACAGGGGTACGAGCAGTACTTC
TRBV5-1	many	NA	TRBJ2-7	CASRYSTLPALYEQYF	TGCGCCAGCAGATACTCCACCCTACCGGCCCTTTACGAGCAGTACTTC
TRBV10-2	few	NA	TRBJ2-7	CASNVSPTYEQYF	TGCGCCAGCAATGTAAGCCCAACCTACGAGCAGTACTTC
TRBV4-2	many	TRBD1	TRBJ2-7	CAVSGQGAVDEQYF	TGTGCAGTTTCTGGACAGGGGGCTGTGGACGAGCAGTACTTC
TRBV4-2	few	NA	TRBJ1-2	CASSQELRGGRANYGYTF	TGTGCCAGCAGCCAGGAATTAAGGGGGGGCCGCGCTAACTATGGCTACACCTTC
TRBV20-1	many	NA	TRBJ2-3	CSARIGGYSTDTQYF	TGCAGTGCTCGAATCGGAGGGTATAGCACAGATACGCAGTATTTT
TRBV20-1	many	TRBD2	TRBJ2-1	CSARDGGVAGGHEQFF	TGCAGTGCTAGAGATGGCGGGGTAGCGGGGGGTCATGAGCAGTTCTTC
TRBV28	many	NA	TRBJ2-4	CASSLGGEAKNIQYF	TGTGCCAGCAGTTTAGGCGGAGAAGCCAAAAACATTCAGTACTTC
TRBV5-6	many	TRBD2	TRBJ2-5	CASSPWTSGGQETQYF	TGTGCCAGCAGCCCATGGACTAGCGGGGGACAAGAGACCCAGTACTTC
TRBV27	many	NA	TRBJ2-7	CASSLKRAGSAPYEQYF	TGTGCCAGCAGTTTGAAAAGGGCGGGGTCCGCTCCCTACGAGCAGTACTTC
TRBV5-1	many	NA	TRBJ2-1	CASSLGPSYNEQFF	TGCGCCAGCAGCTTGGGACCGTCCTACAATGAGCAGTTCTTC
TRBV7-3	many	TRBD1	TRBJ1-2	CASSLRGYPGQGDNYGYTF	TGTGCCAGCAGCTTAAGAGGTTATCCGGGACAGGGGGATAACTATGGCTACACCTTC
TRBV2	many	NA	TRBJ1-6	CASSYPGKTGNSPLHF	TGTGCCAGCAGCTATCCCGGGAAGACGGGGAATTCACCCCTCCACTTT
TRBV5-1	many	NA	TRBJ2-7	CASSLGPNAYEQYF	TGCGCCAGCAGCTTGGGACCGAACGCCTACGAGCAGTACTTC
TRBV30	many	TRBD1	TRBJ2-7	CAWSGQDLDGQYF	TGTGCCTGGAGCGGACAGGATCTGGACGGGCAGTACTTC
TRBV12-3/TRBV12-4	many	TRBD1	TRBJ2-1	CASSTRQGADEQFF	TGTGCCAGCAGTACGAGACAGGGGGCTGATGAGCAGTTCTTC